These T cell receptor beta chains were read from a single sample in a study of cytomegalovirus exposure and HLA in healthy donors. Data came from immunoSEQ multiplex PCR; TCRdb stores just in-frame clones and leaves some out. The table shows under 120,000 clones, with 65% occurring only once. The sequencing input was PBMCs. These receptors came from a man aged 30 to 45 in good health and CMV-seropositive. The CDR3 runs from the conserved cysteine through the conserved F or W. A D gene is named only where the DNA matches it firmly. Expanded clones get a size class; other rows say once, few or many, or leave the size out.

clone size	D gene	V gene	J gene	CDR3 DNA	CDR3 protein
.	TRBD2	TRBV5-4	TRBJ2-2	TGTGCCAGCAGCGTTTACCGGGAGGCCACCGGGGAGCTGTTTTTT	CASSVYREATGELFF
.	TRBD1	TRBV5-1	TRBJ1-4	TGCGCCAGCCAGAGAGAGGGGGCCACTAATGAAAAACTGTTTTTT	CASQREGATNEKLFF
.	TRBD1	TRBV7-9	TRBJ1-4	TGTGCCAGCAGCCTGGGACAGGGGGAAACTAATGAAAAACTGTTTTTT	CASSLGQGETNEKLFF
.	.	TRBV29-1	TRBJ2-3	TGCAGCGTCGCGGATGATACGCAGTATTTT	CSVADDTQYF
.	.	TRBV2	TRBJ2-1	TGTGCCAGCAGTGAACACAGCTACAATGAGCAGTTCTTC	CASSEHSYNEQFF
.	TRBD1	TRBV19	TRBJ1-2	TGTGCCAGTAATATAGGGGACAGGGCCTATGGCTACACCTTC	CASNIGDRAYGYTF
few	.	TRBV6-1	TRBJ2-5	TGTGCCAGCGAAATGGTAGCAGGGGAGGAGACCCAGTACTTC	CASEMVAGEETQYF
.	.	TRBV2	TRBJ2-2	TGTGCCAGCACCACCGCTGGTAGCGGGAACACCGGGGAGCTGTTTTTT	CASTTAGSGNTGELFF
few	TRBD1	TRBV7-9	TRBJ1-2	TGTGCCAGCAGCTTAGAAGGGACAGTCTATGGCTACACCTTC	CASSLEGTVYGYTF
.	.	TRBV7-9	TRBJ1-4	TGTGCCAGCAGCCCCCCAGGGGTCGGTGAAAAACTGTTTTTT	CASSPPGVGEKLFF
.	.	TRBV4-1	TRBJ2-7	TGCGCCAGCAGCCAAGAAGGCTCAGGGGCGGGCGAGCAGTACTTC	CASSQEGSGAGEQYF
.	TRBD2	TRBV15	TRBJ2-5	TGTGCCACCAGCAGTGGATCCAGCGGGGGGTCTCAAGAGACCCAGTACTTC	CATSSGSSGGSQETQYF
.	.	TRBV2	TRBJ1-2	TGTGCCAGCAGTGGACACGCAGGCTACACCTTC	CASSGHAGYTF
once	TRBD2	TRBV5-1	TRBJ2-5	TGCGCCAGCAGCCTCCGAGGGGAGGGGCAGTACTTC	CASSLRGEGQYF
.	TRBD2	TRBV6-6	TRBJ2-2	TGTGCCAGCAGACCGGGGGGGCCAACCGGGGAGCTGTTTTTT	CASRPGGPTGELFF
.	.	TRBV4-1	TRBJ2-5	TGCGCCAGCAGCCAAGGGGTCCGGCGGGAGACCCAGTACTTC	CASSQGVRRETQYF
.	.	TRBV19	TRBJ1-5	TGTGCCAGTAGTCGCTCTATTCAGCCCCAGCATTTT	CASSRSIQPQHF
.	TRBD1	TRBV4-1	TRBJ2-5	TGCGCCAGCAGCCAAGAGGACAGGGAAGAGACCCAGTACTTC	CASSQEDREETQYF
few	.	TRBV6-5	TRBJ2-7	TGTGCCAGCAGGGAGGGGTTTTGGGGGACTTACGAGCAGTACTTC	CASREGFWGTYEQYF
.	TRBD2	TRBV10-2	TRBJ2-7	TGCGCCAGCAGTGAGTCGAGGCGGGGGACTAGCGGGGGGGCACCGTCCTACGAGCAGTACTTC	CASSESRRGTSGGAPSYEQYF
few	TRBD2	TRBV6-5	TRBJ2-5	TGTGCCAGCATCCCGGGGGAGGGGCAGGAGACCCAGTACTTC	CASIPGEGQETQYF
once	TRBD1	TRBV5-1	TRBJ2-4	TGCGCCAGCAGCCCCGGACAGGGGGCCAACATTCAGTACTTC	CASSPGQGANIQYF
.	.	TRBV13	TRBJ2-3	TGTGCCAGCAGCTTGCGGGGGCCCCCAGATACGCAGTATTTT	CASSLRGPPDTQYF
.	.	TRBV27	TRBJ2-1	TGTGCCAGCAGTTTATCCGGGACTGGACATCTTGAGCAGTTCTTC	CASSLSGTGHLEQFF
.	.	TRBV11-2	TRBJ2-7	TGTGCCAGCAGCTTATCTGGACTCGAGCAGTACTTC	CASSLSGLEQYF
.	TRBD2	TRBV27	TRBJ2-1	TGTGCCAGCAGAGTAGCGGGGGGCTCCTACAATGAGCAGTTCTTC	CASRVAGGSYNEQFF
.	.	TRBV9	TRBJ1-1	TGTGCCAGCAGACCCAGGGAATCGAACACTGAAGCTTTCTTT	CASRPRESNTEAFF
.	TRBD2	TRBV19	TRBJ2-3	TGTGCCAGTAGTACCCTCAGCGGGGGGCTCACAGATACGCAGTATTTT	CASSTLSGGLTDTQYF
.	.	TRBV7-8	TRBJ2-7	TGTGCCAGCAGCTTAGCTCTCGAGTGGTACGAGCAGTACTTC	CASSLALEWYEQYF
.	TRBD1	TRBV6-6	TRBJ1-2	TGTGCCAGCAGTTACATTTCGGACAGGACCTATGGCTACACCTTC	CASSYISDRTYGYTF
.	.	TRBV7-9	TRBJ2-5	TGTGCCAGCAGCCCATTAGCGGTTAAACAAGAGACCCAGTACTTC	CASSPLAVKQETQYF
.	.	TRBV6-1	TRBJ2-5	TGTGCCAGCAGTGATCCCCTGTCCGGAGAGACCCAGTACTTC	CASSDPLSGETQYF
.	TRBD1	TRBV6-5	TRBJ1-1	TGTGCCAGCAGGAGTTGGGACAGGGACACTGAAGCTTTCTTT	CASRSWDRDTEAFF
.	.	TRBV6-1	TRBJ1-2	TGTGCCAGCAGTGAAGTAGGGGCGGTCGGCTACACCTTC	CASSEVGAVGYTF
.	.	TRBV4-1	TRBJ2-5	TGCGCCAGCAGCCAAACCGCCGGGCAAGAGACCCAGTACTTC	CASSQTAGQETQYF
.	.	TRBV11-2	TRBJ1-1	TGTGCCAGCAGCTTACTTGACAGCCTTGAAGCTTTCTTT	CASSLLDSLEAFF
few	.	TRBV14	TRBJ2-7	TGTGCCAGCAGCCAAGATCTCGGGAACGAGCAGTACTTC	CASSQDLGNEQYF
.	.	TRBV15	TRBJ2-3	TGTGCCACCAGCAAACCTTTGGGGACTAGCACAGATACGCAGTATTTT	CATSKPLGTSTDTQYF
few	.	TRBV6-5	TRBJ1-1	TGTGCCAGCAACTCCCTTGGCACTGAAGCTTTCTTT	CASNSLGTEAFF
.	.	TRBV19	TRBJ2-3	TGTGCCAGTAGTATTGGGGCTTCTCCTAGCACAGATACGCAGTATTTT	CASSIGASPSTDTQYF
.	.	TRBV6-5	TRBJ2-7	TGTGCCAGCAGTTACGGGGGGAACCCCTACGAGCAGTACTTC	CASSYGGNPYEQYF
few	TRBD1	TRBV2	TRBJ2-5	TGTGCCAGCAGAAGACCAGGACAGGGGGCGGGAGAGACCCAGTACTTC	CASRRPGQGAGETQYF
.	TRBD2	TRBV2	TRBJ2-5	TGTGCCAGCACCGAGGGACTAGCGGGGGGACAAGAGACCCAGTACTTC	CASTEGLAGGQETQYF
few	TRBD2	TRBV5-1	TRBJ2-3	TGCGCCAGCAGCGCGGATCCTAGCGGGGGGGGCACAGATACGCAGTATTTT	CASSADPSGGGTDTQYF
.	.	TRBV18	TRBJ2-7	TGTGCCAGCTCACCAGGGCTAAACGACGAGCAGTACTTC	CASSPGLNDEQYF
.	.	TRBV20-1	TRBJ2-1	TGCAGTGCTAGCCCAGGGTATGAGCAGTTCTTC	CSASPGYEQFF
.	.	TRBV2	TRBJ1-5	TGTGCCAGCAGTGAAGTTCTGCGTCAGCCCCAGCATTTT	CASSEVLRQPQHF
.	TRBD2	TRBV10-3	TRBJ2-1	TGTGCCTCCGCCGGGACTAGCGGTTCGAATGAGCAGTTCTTC	CASAGTSGSNEQFF
.	TRBD1	TRBV19	TRBJ1-2	TGTGCCAGTAGTGCCGGGGACAGTCTTAACTATGGCTACACCTTC	CASSAGDSLNYGYTF
.	TRBD1	TRBV7-2	TRBJ2-1	TGTGCCAGCAGCCCGGGCAGGGGGCGTGAGCAGTTCTTC	CASSPGRGREQFF
once	.	TRBV21-1	TRBJ2-7	TGTGCCAGCAGCAAAGAGGTTAGCGGGGGCTTCTCGGCGGGGGAGCAGTACTTC	CASSKEVSGGFSAGEQYF
.	.	TRBV4-1	TRBJ1-1	TGCGCCAGCAGCCACCCAGGAATAGTGGCAGCTGAAGCTTTCTTT	CASSHPGIVAAEAFF
once	TRBD1	TRBV5-6	TRBJ1-2	TGTGCCAGCAGCCCGACAGGGGTAGAGGGCTACACCTTC	CASSPTGVEGYTF